This T cell receptor beta chain came from a study of breast tumors, draining lymph nodes, adjacent tissues. Breast cancer patients provided tissue from their axillary draining lymph nodes. Germline V gives CDR1 WSHSY, CDR2 SAAADI. V lost 0 bases and J lost 2; bases outside the gene matches: 6. The CDR3 totals 17 residues. TCRdb used MiXCR to reprocess the multiplex PCR reads, holding one entry per CDR3 protein. The sample carries some 140,000 distinct CDR3 sequences, about a fifth recorded once. Sequencing used axillary lymph node tissue. The chain employs TRBV10-2 and TRBJ2-1; 8 nucleotides agree with TRBD2. The TCR was taken from a female donor with breast cancer. Some clones in this sample may be carry-over from other donors' samples. CDR3 coding DNA: TGCGCCAGCAGTGAGTCGAGGGGCGGGGGGACCTACAATGAGCAGTTCTTC. Translated: CASSESRGGGTYNEQFF.